The clone carrying this T cell receptor (beta chain) was observed once. Germline values: CDR1 SGHNT, CDR2 YENEEA. Losses at the gene ends were 2 bases for V and 4 bases for J; bases not matched to a gene: 4. The CDR3 is 16 residues long. The method was immunoSEQ multiplex PCR; TCRdb's version includes in-frame clones alone and lacks a portion of them. The sample lists 120,000 to 150,000 clones; roughly 77% were seen once. This specimen belongs to a study of blood T cell repertoires in COVID-19. This chain links TRBV11-3 with TRBJ2-7; 14 bases fit TRBD2. This sequence originates from a man between 60 and 75 years old with acute or convalescent COVID-19. Material for sequencing was peripheral blood. The CDR3 spells CASSLSGTSGSYEQYF. The CDR3 nucleotides read TGTGCCAGCAGCTTAAGCGGGACTAGCGGGAGTTACGAGCAGTACTTC.